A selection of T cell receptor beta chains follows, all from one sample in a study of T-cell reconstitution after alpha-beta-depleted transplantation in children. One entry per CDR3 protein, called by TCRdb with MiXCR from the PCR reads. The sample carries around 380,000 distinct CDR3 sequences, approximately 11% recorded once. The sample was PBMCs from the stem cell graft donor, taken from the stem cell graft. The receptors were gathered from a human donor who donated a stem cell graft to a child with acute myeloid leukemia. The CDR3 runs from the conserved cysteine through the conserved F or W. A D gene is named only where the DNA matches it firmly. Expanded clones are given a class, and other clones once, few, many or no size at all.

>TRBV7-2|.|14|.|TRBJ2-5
TGTGCCAGCAGCTTAAGAGTAGTGGGGGAGACCCAGTACTTC
CASSLRVVGETQYF
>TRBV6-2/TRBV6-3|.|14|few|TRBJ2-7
TGTGCCAGCAGTTACCGGCTAGCGATGTACGAGCAGTACTTC
CASSYRLAMYEQYF
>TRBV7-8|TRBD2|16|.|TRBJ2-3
TGTGCCAGCAGCCCATATAGCGGGAGGGCCATAGATACGCAGTATTTT
CASSPYSGRAIDTQYF
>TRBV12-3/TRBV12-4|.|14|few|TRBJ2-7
TGTGCCAGCAGCCCAACCGGGGCCTTGAACGAGCAGTACTTC
CASSPTGALNEQYF
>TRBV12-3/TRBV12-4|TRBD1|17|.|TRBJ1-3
TGTGCCAGCAGCCCATGGGACCGGGACAGCCCGAGAAACACCATATATTTT
CASSPWDRDSPRNTIYF
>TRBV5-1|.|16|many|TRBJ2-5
TGCGCCAGCAGCTTGGCCGTCGTTAGGGGGGGGGAGACCCAGTACTTC
CASSLAVVRGGETQYF
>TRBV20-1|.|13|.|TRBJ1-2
TGCAGTGCTAGTTTAGGGGGTCTAGCTGGCTACACCTTC
CSASLGGLAGYTF
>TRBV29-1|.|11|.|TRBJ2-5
TGCAGCGTTGAAGATCTGAAGACCCAGTACTTC
CSVEDLKTQYF
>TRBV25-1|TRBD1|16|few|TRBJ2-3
TGTGCCAGCGAAATCACAGGGGTAACTAGCACAGATACGCAGTATTTT
CASEITGVTSTDTQYF
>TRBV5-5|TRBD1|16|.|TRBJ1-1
TGTGCCAGCAGCAAGTCCTCCGGGACAGTGAACACTGAAGCTTTCTTT
CASSKSSGTVNTEAFF
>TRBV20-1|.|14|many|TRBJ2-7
TGCAGTGCTCCCGTAGGGGGGGTCGGGTCCGAGCAGTACTTC
CSAPVGGVGSEQYF
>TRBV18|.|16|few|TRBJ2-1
TGTGCCAGCTCCCCACTTAGGGGAGGAATATACAATGAGCAGTTCTTC
CASSPLRGGIYNEQFF
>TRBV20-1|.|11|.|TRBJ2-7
TGCAGTGCCCCCACACCGGTTGGGCAGTACTTC
CSAPTPVGQYF
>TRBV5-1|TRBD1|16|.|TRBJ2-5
TGCGCCAGCAGCTTGGTTGCCGGACAGGGCGAGGAGACCCAGTACTTC
CASSLVAGQGEETQYF
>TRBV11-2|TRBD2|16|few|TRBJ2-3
TGTGCCAGCAGCTTAGAGGCTAGCGGTGTCACAGATACGCAGTATTTT
CASSLEASGVTDTQYF
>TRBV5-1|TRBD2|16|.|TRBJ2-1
TGCGCCAGCAGCTCTACCGGGACTAGCGGGTTTAATGAGCAGTTCTTC
CASSSTGTSGFNEQFF